This TCR beta chain was identified during a study of regulatory T cells in long-lasting Graves disease. Building the TCR beta libraries relied on iRepertoire HTBI primers, and CDR3 regions underwent Arm-PCR. TCRdb ran MiXCR on the multiplex PCR reads and lists one entry per CDR3 protein. The sample has some 450,000 distinct CDR3 sequences; roughly 17% are singletons. The CDR3 runs 18 residues. V dropped 1 base and J dropped 5; count of bases not matched to a gene: 7. CDR1 and CDR2 from the germline V gene are LGHNA and YSLEER. As regards this clonotype: Its target is not known.

Broader study findings: Reduced TCR diversity was observed in persistent Graves' patients versus newly diagnosed patients.

Time point given: newly diagnosed GD, antithyroid drugs for less than 3 months. Isolated PBMC RNA provided the starting material for the TCR library. It was American Thyroid Association guidelines that determined Graves' disease diagnosis. A further study also used this sample, focusing on T cells in Graves' hyperthyroidism and ophthalmopathy. In that study: Orbital computed tomography and thyroid ultrasound, together with serum TRAb and thyroxine and clinical symptoms, were used for diagnoses. Peripheral blood also featured most of the thyroid clonotypes expanded above 0.001.

This clonotype originated in a woman in her twenties or thirties with Graves disease. The chain links TRBV4-3 to TRBJ2-5; 16 bases align to TRBD2. This specimen was peripheral blood mononuclear cells (PBMCs), taken at new diagnosis, from a patient treated with antithyroid drugs. The CDR3, as DNA: TGCGCCAGCAGCCAAGGAGGGACTAGCGGGAGGGCCAGTGAGACCCAGTACTTC. It translates to CASSQGGTSGRASETQYF.